This entry concerns a single T cell receptor beta chain. These data belong to a study of blood T cell repertoires in COVID-19. The CDR3 runs 15 residues. The germline CDR1 and CDR2 sequences are DFQATT and SNEGSKA (reference sequence). With 3 bases clipped from V and 1 base from J, the junction kept 5 bases outside the gene matches. In the original analysis: Amplification from reference gene primers served as the basis for estimated nucleated cell counts. Libraries were prepared by immunoSEQ multiplex PCR; TCRdb keeps only in-frame clonotypes and omits some of them. From that table come the V and J calls and clone size; the DNA was used to work out D and trimming. The sample consists of 110,000 to 150,000 clones, roughly 88% of them appearing once.

The TCR sequence derives from a woman aged 50 to 60 with acute or convalescent COVID-19. The chain employs TRBV20-1 and TRBJ1-5; 8 nucleotides agree with TRBD1. The material sequenced was peripheral blood. This chain's CDR3 is CSASSQGASNQPQHF. DNA for the CDR3: TGCAGTGCTAGTAGTCAGGGGGCAAGCAATCAGCCCCAGCATTTT.